The following is a T cell receptor beta chain sequence with its context. This clonotype appeared a few times. Its antigen has not been determined. Base quality data are lacking; no much larger clone is found one base away. The sample is drawn from a study of T-cell memory formation after mild COVID-19 (dated by TCRdb to the early 2020s). At the level of the whole study: Most TCR sequence clusters were specific to one of the two donors. In a couple of donors, T-cell clones that expanded and contracted after mild COVID-19 were tracked by sequencing TCRalpha and TCRbeta repertoires over time. Two young, previously healthy adult volunteers, one female and one male, were included in the cohort.

The instrument given in TCRdb is Illumina NovaSeq 6000. cDNA libraries for TCRalpha and TCRbeta were prepared by 5'RACE using constant-segment primers, with sample barcodes and unique molecular identifiers added. RNA was extracted from every sample with Trizol reagent. Library amplification was performed in two PCR steps, and a second sample barcode and Illumina TruSeq adapters were introduced in the second step. The libraries were sequenced on an Illumina NovaSeq using 2 x 150 bp paired-end reads. As for how the authors treated the data: Reads were demultiplexed and collapsed into UMI-guided consensus sequences with migec v1.2.7. Using mixcr v2.1.11, UMI consensuses were aligned to TRA and TRB V and J templates and then assembled into clonotypes. Expanded or contracted clonotypes were those called significant by both edgeR and NoisET, with noise models trained on biological replicates. For edgeR calls, the thresholds were a false discovery rate-adjusted p below 0.01 and a log2 fold-change of 1. As an exploratory analysis of dynamics, max-normalized trajectories of the 1000 most abundant clonotypes were examined with PCA combined with hierarchical clustering. Separately sequenced CD4+ and CD8+ repertoires were used to assign a CD4 or CD8 phenotype to each responding clone. Through fastp at Q25 and MiXCR, TCRdb rebuilt clones from the public reads, retaining in-frame beta chains. Each entry merges the rows of one CDR3 protein and shows their most common DNA and genes. For this entry, the V and J calls and clone size follow TCRdb and not the study's own pipeline. For this sample there are approximately 260,000 distinct CDR3 sequences; around 15% appear just once. Of the sample, about a fifth falls within the top ten clones.

Ficoll-Paque density gradient centrifugation was the method used to isolate PBMCs. Broader findings and caveats from the paper: Contracting CD4+ clones were found mainly in CM and EM memory subsets, while CD8+ clones were enriched in EMRA. Clones contracting from day 15 to 85 had balanced CD4/CD8 phenotypes, while a second wave expanding from day 15 to 37 was biased towards CD4+. The study covered only a couple of mild cases, and larger cohorts including severe cases with pre-infection samples were considered necessary. Some responding clones were detected in pre-infection memory, suggesting pre-existing cross-reactive memory T cells joined the SARS-CoV-2 response. Whether the second-wave clones peaking on day 37 were SARS-CoV-2 specific was not confirmed.

From its cysteine to its valine, the CDR3 spans 15 amino acids. Here the CDR3 DNA is all that survives: 45 bases in frame from base 1. Deletion took 0 bases off V and 2 bases off J, with a span of 12 bases between the germline ends. The germline V gene provides CDR1 SGHDT and CDR2 YYEEEE. What was sequenced was PBMCs or a T cell subset sorted from them (not recorded which). This sequence was found in a man aged 18-30 years who had mild COVID-19 (a few samples of this study predate the infection). The sample titles of this study are shuffled in the database, so cell type and time point are left out; the donor was told from shared clones. The V gene is TRBV5-6 and the J gene is TRBJ2-7; a tentative D match to TRBD2 spans 5 bases. The CDR3 amino acid sequence is: CASSLAGMLPYEQYV. The nucleotide sequence is given as TGTGCCAGCAGCTTGGCGGGGATGTTACCCTACGAGCAGTACGTC.